The rows below give T cell receptor beta chains drawn from one sample of a study of identical twins. Using its own MiXCR run on the 5' RACE reads, TCRdb lists one record per CDR3 protein. The sample records 350,000 to 450,000 distinct CDR3 sequences, less than 20% being singletons. What was sequenced was naive T cells sorted from blood. The origin of the receptors is a man aged 50 to 60 in good health. The conserved cysteine and the conserved F or W are not part of the CDR3 here.

TRBV21-1	14	TRBJ2-1	ASSKAPSGRKGEQF
TRBV5-1	13	TRBJ2-7	ASSLGTGIPYEQY
TRBV7-8	12	TRBJ2-2	ASSLSVSTGELF
TRBV3-1	13	TRBJ2-2	ASSQDMGYTGELF
TRBV7-6	12	TRBJ2-7	ASSPQSSGGEQY
TRBV7-6	12	TRBJ1-6	ASSQGGFYSPLH
TRBV27	11	TRBJ2-1	ASTPGGNNEQF
TRBV6-1	10	TRBJ2-3	ASSELGDTQY
TRBV20-1	11	TRBJ2-3	SARVGIPDTQY
TRBV20-1	11	TRBJ2-7	SASERLPYEQY
TRBV20-1	12	TRBJ2-3	SAMTGGSPDTQY
TRBV7-9	11	TRBJ2-1	ASSWDSYYEQF
TRBV6-1	14	TRBJ2-3	ASTKVSGGSTDTQY
TRBV9	11	TRBJ1-1	ASSVRGATEAF
TRBV18	12	TRBJ2-7	ASSPTGQGSEQY
TRBV18	13	TRBJ1-3	ASSPMRGSGNTIY
TRBV20-1	13	TRBJ2-1	SASFGASSYNEQF
TRBV4-3	13	TRBJ1-1	ASSQGHRTNTEAF
TRBV7-2	15	TRBJ2-3	ASSLNLGTGGTDTQY
TRBV4-3	14	TRBJ1-2	ASSRLLRELVDGYT